The 19 T cell receptor beta chains given below trace back to one sample, sequenced in a study of shared T cell receptors in the human thymus. Using immunoSEQ multiplex PCR, the repertoire was profiled, and TCRdb retains in-frame clones only, with some absent. Of some 760,000 clones listed, roughly 85% were seen once; the top ten hold roughly 0.01%. This sample was also put to use in a study of human thymus T cells.

Source material: thymocytes. Receptors were obtained from a girl under three years old with a congenital heart defect.

The rearrangement joins TRBV11-2 to TRBJ2-2, with D perhaps TRBD2 (5 bases). Trimming cost V 5 bases and J 4 bases, with 11 bases left between them. The germline gives CDR1 SGHAT, CDR2 FQNNGV. CDR3 length: 14 amino acids. CDR3 bases: TGTGCCAGCAGCCCACACCGGGGCACCGGGGAGCTGTTTTTT. Its protein product is CASSPHRGTGELFF. The whole variable domain, remainder taken from reference TRBV11-2 and TRBJ2-2, is EAGVAQSPRYKIIEKRQSVAFWCNPISGHATLYWYQQILGQGPKLLIQFQNNGVVDDSQLPKDRFSAERLKGVDSTLKIQPAKLEDSAVYLCASSPHRGTGELFFGEGSRLTVL.

This sequence joins TRBV5-1 and TRBJ1-2, with 7 bases lining up with TRBD1. Losses at the gene ends were 3 bases for V and 4 bases for J; bases not matched to a gene: 12. Germline loops: CDR1 SGHRS, CDR2 YFSETQ. The CDR3 covers 16 residues. The CDR3 spells CASSWDRDRIVYGYTF. The DNA for the CDR3 is TGCGCCAGCAGCTGGGACCGGGACAGAATTGTCTATGGCTACACCTTC.

This sequence joins TRBV7-2 and TRBJ2-7, with D uncertain. Germline loops: CDR1 SGHTA, CDR2 FQGNSA. This CDR3 spans 16 amino acids. V lost 4 bases and J lost 5, with 21 bases in between. The CDR3 bases are TGTGCCAGCAGCTGGAAACGACGGGTTTACCAGCACGAGCAGTACTTC. Translated, it gives CASSWKRRVYQHEQYF.

V usage is TRBV5-6 and J usage is TRBJ1-2, with D possibly matching TRBD1 (5 bases). The CDR3 spans 14 residues. Per germline, CDR1 SGHDT and CDR2 YYEEEE. V was trimmed by 2 bases and J by 6 bases, leaving 14 bases between them. The CDR3 nucleotides read TGTGCCAGCAGCTTAACAGGAAAGTGCCATGGCTACACCTTC. It is translated as CASSLTGKCHGYTF.

V and J are TRBV28 and TRBJ2-7, with D perhaps matching TRBD1 (5 bases). The CDR3 is 14 amino acids. Trimming removed 3 bases from V and 3 bases from J, with 12 bases in between. Germline CDR1 is MDHEN and CDR2 is SYDVKM. The CDR3 nucleotides read TGTGCCAGCAGTTTGGGGCAGACGAACTACGAGCAGTACTTC. Its translation is CASSLGQTNYEQYF.

The table lists this clone with a few counts. Here the CDR3 DNA reads TGTGCCAGTAGCAGGGACTTCATGTGGTATGGCTACACCTTC. Translation gives CASSRDFMWYGYTF. The rearrangement uses TRBV19 and TRBJ1-2; tentatively, D is TRBD1 (5 bases). This CDR3 is built from 14 residues. V was clipped by 6 bases and J by 5 bases, with 16 bases between them. The V gene's germline CDR1 is LNHDA and CDR2 SQIVND (reference sequence). Combining the CDR3 with reference TRBV19 and TRBJ1-2 gives the whole variable domain DGGITQSPKYLFRKEGQNVTLSCEQNLNHDAMYWYRQDPGQGLRLIYYSQIVNDFQKGDIAEGYSVSREKKESFPLTVTSAQKNPTAFYLCASSRDFMWYGYTFGSGTRLTVV.

V usage is TRBV5-4 and J usage is TRBJ2-7; 10 bases match TRBD1. Germline V gene data show CDR1 as SGHNT and CDR2 as YYREEE (reference sequence). The CDR3 is made up of 15 amino acids. Trimming at V came to 0 bases and at J to 1 base, leaving 1 base not matched to a gene. CDR3 sequence reads: CASSLGGQGSYEQYF. CDR3 nucleotide sequence: TGTGCCAGCAGCTTGGGGGGACAGGGGTCCTACGAGCAGTACTTC.

The V gene is TRBV28, the J gene TRBJ2-7; possibly TRBD2 for D (5 bases). The CDR3 covers 15 residues. With 5 bases removed from V and 4 bases from J, the gap between germline ends came to 18 bases. Germline V lookup: CDR1 MDHEN, CDR2 SYDVKM. The chain's CDR3 is CASSPHPGIPYEQYF. CDR3 bases: TGTGCCAGCAGTCCACATCCGGGGATCCCTTACGAGCAGTACTTC. The full variable domain, with the rest looked up from reference TRBV28 and TRBJ2-7, is DVKVTQSSRYLVKRTGEKVFLECVQDMDHENMFWYRQDPGLGLRLIYFSYDVKMKEKGDIPEGYSVSREKKERFSLILESASTNQTSMYLCASSPHPGIPYEQYFGPGTRLTVT.

This clone was observed a few times. The CDR3 sequence: CASTRAGEEAFF. The CDR3 coding sequence is TGTGCCAGCACCCGGGCGGGGGAGGAAGCTTTCTTT. This chain uses TRBV6-6 with TRBJ1-1, with D possibly being TRBD1 (5 bases). CDR3 length: 12 residues. Germline V lookup: CDR1 MNHNY, CDR2 SVGAGI (reference sequence). The V and J ends lost 7 bases and 8 bases respectively, with 14 bases between them.

The rearrangement joins TRBV20-1 to TRBJ1-5; D might be TRBD1 (5 bases). The CDR3 contains 11 residues. With 5 bases removed from V and 4 bases from J, the gap between germline ends came to 6 bases. Germline CDR1 DFQATT, CDR2 SNEGSKA (reference sequence). The CDR3 is CSAAGNQPQHF. CDR3 bases: TGCAGTGCTGCAGGGAATCAGCCCCAGCATTTT.

The chain combines TRBV2 with TRBJ1-3; D unclear. The germline gives CDR1 SNHLY, CDR2 FYNNEI. This CDR3 region has 15 residues. V shed 6 bases and J shed 4 bases, with 16 bases lying between them. The CDR3 protein is CASRLEGGWGNTIYF. Written as DNA, the CDR3 is TGTGCCAGCAGGTTGGAGGGCGGTTGGGGAAACACCATATATTTT.

V usage is TRBV15 and J usage is TRBJ1-2; TRBD1 matches 8 bases. Per germline, CDR1 LNHNV and CDR2 YYDKDF (reference sequence). Trimming cost V 3 bases and J 6 bases; bases outside gene matches: 3. The length of the CDR3 is 13 residues. The CDR3 DNA reads as TGTGCCACCAGCAGTGACAGGGGAGATGGCTACACCTTC. Protein: CATSSDRGDGYTF.

This clone showed up just once. This chain joins TRBV5-1 and TRBJ2-1, with D unclear. Between the trimmed V and J ends, which lost 1 base and 3 bases, there was a span of 20 bases. The CDR3 loop spans 18 amino acids. The germline CDR1 and CDR2 sequences are SGHRS and YFSETQ. CDR3 nucleotide sequence: TGCGCCAGCAGCTTGTCCCGGAGAGGAATTATAAACTACAATGAGCAGTTCTTC. Translating it yields CASSLSRRGIINYNEQFF.

This clone was seen just once. The CDR3 sequence: CASSPRRGGQGEAFF. DNA for the CDR3: TGTGCCAGCAGCCCACGGCGAGGGGGCCAGGGAGAAGCTTTCTTT. This rearrangement joins TRBV27 to TRBJ1-1; 7 bases match TRBD1. Germline loops: CDR1 MNHEY, CDR2 SMNVEV (reference sequence). The CDR3 extends over 15 amino acids. The V gene end was trimmed by 6 bases and the J gene end by 8 bases; junction bases not matched to a gene: 15.

The chain is built from TRBV5-1 and TRBJ1-1; 7 positions match TRBD1. V shed 2 bases, J shed 1 base, and the junction held 8 bases outside the gene matches. Germline CDR1 reads SGHRS; CDR2 reads YFSETQ. This CDR3 region has 16 residues. Here the CDR3 DNA reads TGCGCCAGCAGCTTAAGACAGGGTTCCCCGAACACTGAAGCTTTCTTT. Amino acids: CASSLRQGSPNTEAFF.

The rearrangement joins TRBV19 to TRBJ1-1, with D possibly matching TRBD1 (6 bases). Germline V CDR1 and CDR2: LNHDA, SQIVND (reference sequence). Trimming took off 5 bases at V and 0 bases at J, with 16 bases between the two ends. This CDR3 has 16 amino acids. The CDR3 region is CASSPVGAPLNTEAFF. DNA of the CDR3: TGTGCCAGTAGTCCTGTGGGGGCCCCTCTGAACACTGAAGCTTTCTTT.

V is TRBV5-4 and J is TRBJ2-1; no definite D call. The V gene's germline CDR1 is SGHNT and CDR2 YYREEE (reference sequence). The V and J ends lost 4 bases and 0 bases respectively, with 14 bases between them. The length of the CDR3 is 16 residues. The CDR3 coding sequence is TGTGCCAGCAGCCCCGAGGTTCGCGCCTCCTACAATGAGCAGTTCTTC. It translates to CASSPEVRASYNEQFF.

The chain employs TRBV28 and TRBJ2-7; D uncertain. Looked up from germline, CDR1 is MDHEN and CDR2 is SYDVKM. V dropped 4 bases and J dropped 6 bases, with 16 bases sitting between them. This CDR3 is 14 amino acids long. CDR3: CASSSQRMASEQYF. CDR3 nucleotides: TGTGCCAGCAGTTCTCAGAGGATGGCCTCCGAGCAGTACTTC.

J is TRBJ2-7 and V is TRBV7-9; 9 bases fit TRBD1. The CDR3 loop spans 13 amino acids. Germline CDR1 reads SEHNR; CDR2 reads FQNEAQ (reference sequence). With V trimmed by 5 bases and J by 3 bases, 2 bases remained unmatched. Here the CDR3 reads CASSTGQGYEQYF. The CDR3 bases are TGTGCCAGCAGCACGGGACAGGGCTACGAGCAGTACTTC.